This T cell receptor (beta chain) was recovered during a study of T cells in localized non-small cell lung cancer. Clones were read by immunoSEQ multiplex PCR, and TCRdb kept only the in-frame ones, dropping some. The table includes fewer than 20,000 clones, 85% to 90% detected once. There are 15 residues in the CDR3. V was pared by 5 bases and J by 5 bases, with 6 bases of the junction left unmatched. Germline CDR1 and CDR2: MNHEY and SVGAGI. This clonotype originated in a woman aged 40 to 75 with stage III lung adenocarcinoma. The sequenced sample was peripheral blood mononuclear cells, obtained before any cancer treatment. The rearrangement uses TRBV6-5 and TRBJ2-1; 10 nucleotides align to TRBD2. The CDR3 is CASSKGLAVNNEQFF. The CDR3 coding sequence is TGTGCCAGCAGTAAAGGACTAGCGGTTAACAATGAGCAGTTCTTC.